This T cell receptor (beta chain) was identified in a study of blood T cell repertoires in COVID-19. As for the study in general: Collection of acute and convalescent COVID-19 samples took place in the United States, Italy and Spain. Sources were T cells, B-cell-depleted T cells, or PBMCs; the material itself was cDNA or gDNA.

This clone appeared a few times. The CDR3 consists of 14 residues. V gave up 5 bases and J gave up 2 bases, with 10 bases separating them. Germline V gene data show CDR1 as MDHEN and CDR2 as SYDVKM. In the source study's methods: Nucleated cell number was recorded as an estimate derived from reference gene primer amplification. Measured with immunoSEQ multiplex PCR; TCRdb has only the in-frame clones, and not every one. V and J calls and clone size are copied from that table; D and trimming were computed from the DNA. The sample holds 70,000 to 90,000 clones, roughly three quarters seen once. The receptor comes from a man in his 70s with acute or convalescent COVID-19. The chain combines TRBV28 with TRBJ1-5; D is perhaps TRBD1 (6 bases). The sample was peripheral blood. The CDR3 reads CASSRQAGNQPQHF. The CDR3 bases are TGTGCCAGCAGTCGACAGGCGGGCAATCAGCCCCAGCATTTT.